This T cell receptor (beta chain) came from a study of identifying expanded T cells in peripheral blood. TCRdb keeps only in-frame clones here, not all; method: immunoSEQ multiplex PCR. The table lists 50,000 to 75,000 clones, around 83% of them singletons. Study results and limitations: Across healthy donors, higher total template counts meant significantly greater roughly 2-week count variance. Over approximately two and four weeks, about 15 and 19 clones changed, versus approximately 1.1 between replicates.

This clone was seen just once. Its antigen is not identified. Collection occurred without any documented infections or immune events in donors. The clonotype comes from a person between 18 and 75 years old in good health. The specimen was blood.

CDR3 region: CASSDRPRQPQHF. The CDR3 nucleotides are TGTGCCAGCAGTGATCGTCCAAGGCAGCCCCAGCATTTT. The chain combines TRBV6-1 with TRBJ1-5; D remains ambiguous. V lost 3 bases and J lost 7, with 10 bases in between. CDR1 is MNHNS and CDR2 is SASEGT in the germline V gene. CDR3 size: 13 residues.